Listed below are T cell receptor beta chains from one sample, sequenced in a study of blood T cell repertoires in COVID-19. Data came from immunoSEQ multiplex PCR; TCRdb stores just in-frame clones and leaves some out. The sample holds about 230,000 clones, 83% seen once. The sequenced sample consisted of peripheral blood. The receptors come from a woman aged 25 to 45 with COVID-19, enrolled during active disease. The CDR3 runs from the conserved cysteine through the conserved F or W. A D gene is named only where the DNA matches it firmly. Size is omitted from some rows. Given values are once, few, many or a class for expanded clones.

j_call d_call clone_size cdr3_length v_call cdr3_aa cdr3_nt
TRBJ2-1 TRBD1 . 16 TRBV7-9 CASSLAGQGPYNEQFF TGTGCCAGCAGCTTAGCGGGACAGGGCCCCTACAATGAGCAGTTCTTC
TRBJ2-7 TRBD2 once 15 TRBV28 CASRTSGATSYEQYF TGTGCCAGCAGGACCAGCGGGGCGACTTCCTACGAGCAGTACTTC
TRBJ1-6 . few 16 TRBV6-6 CASSTTVVGVHSPLHF TGTGCCAGCAGTACCACGGTGGTAGGAGTCCATTCACCCCTCCACTTT
TRBJ1-1 . . 13 TRBV6-5 CASSLLVNTEAFF TGTGCCAGCAGTCTACTGGTGAACACTGAAGCTTTCTTT
TRBJ1-2 TRBD1 . 14 TRBV28 CASSSPDRLAGYTF TGTGCCAGCAGTTCTCCGGACAGGTTGGCTGGCTACACCTTC
TRBJ2-5 . . 15 TRBV6-2/TRBV6-3 CASSSTGAPRETQYF TGTGCCAGCAGCTCCACGGGAGCGCCCAGGGAGACCCAGTACTTC
TRBJ1-2 TRBD1 . 13 TRBV29-1 CSVGGQGTYGYTF TGCAGCGTCGGCGGACAGGGGACCTATGGCTACACCTTC
TRBJ1-1 . few 15 TRBV19 CASSLRLGMNTEAFF TGTGCCAGTAGTCTAAGATTGGGCATGAACACTGAAGCTTTCTTT
TRBJ1-4 TRBD1 . 14 TRBV19 CASIGTGPNEKLFF TGTGCCAGTATAGGGACAGGACCGAATGAAAAACTGTTTTTT
TRBJ2-3 . . 13 TRBV10-3 CATRDSYTDTQYF TGTGCCACCAGGGACTCATACACAGATACGCAGTATTTT
TRBJ2-1 TRBD2 . 14 TRBV5-1 CASSRAGGTNEQFF TGCGCCAGCAGCCGTGCGGGGGGGACGAATGAGCAGTTCTTC
TRBJ2-7 . . 13 TRBV7-3 CASSLNGDYEQYF TGTGCCAGCAGCTTAAACGGGGACTACGAGCAGTACTTC
TRBJ1-4 . . 17 TRBV27 CASSSPGGQWGFEKLFF TGTGCCAGCAGCTCCCCCGGGGGGCAATGGGGGTTTGAAAAACTGTTTTTT
TRBJ2-5 TRBD2 . 14 TRBV6-6 CASSKQRGQETQYF TGTGCCAGCAGTAAACAGCGGGGGCAAGAGACCCAGTACTTC
TRBJ2-3 TRBD1 . 15 TRBV3-1/TRBV3-2 CASSQRTGRTDTQYF TGTGCCAGCAGCCAACGGACAGGGAGGACAGATACGCAGTATTTT
TRBJ1-2 TRBD1 . 14 TRBV7-2 CASSFTGGSRGYTF TGTGCCAGCAGCTTCACAGGGGGGTCTAGAGGCTACACCTTC
TRBJ2-5 . . 16 TRBV7-6 CASSLGGQGGAETQYF TGTGCCAGCAGCTTAGGCGGACAGGGAGGGGCAGAGACCCAGTACTTC
TRBJ2-7 . . 17 TRBV6-6 CASSPDTTATRKDEQYF TGTGCCAGCAGTCCCGATACGACAGCGACTAGAAAAGACGAGCAGTACTTC
TRBJ1-4 TRBD1 . 13 TRBV27 CATSGTDYEKLFF TGTGCCACTTCCGGGACAGACTATGAAAAACTGTTTTTT
TRBJ2-2 . . 17 TRBV7-2 CASSPDGRPSNTGELFF TGTGCCAGCAGCCCAGATGGGAGGCCTTCGAACACCGGGGAGCTGTTTTTT
TRBJ2-6 TRBD1 . 17 TRBV27 CASSLLTGAGGANVLTF TGTGCCAGCAGTTTACTGACAGGGGCGGGAGGGGCCAACGTCCTGACTTTC
TRBJ2-5 . once 15 TRBV11-2 CASSPPLGPQETQYF TGTGCCAGCAGCCCCCCTCTGGGCCCGCAAGAGACCCAGTACTTC
TRBJ2-1 TRBD2 . 18 TRBV4-1 CASSQEDLAGGPDNEQFF TGCGCCAGCAGCCAAGAGGATCTCGCGGGAGGGCCGGACAATGAGCAGTTCTTC
TRBJ2-1 TRBD2 . 14 TRBV7-2 CASSLTVAGGEQFF TGTGCCAGCAGCTTAACTGTAGCGGGAGGTGAGCAGTTCTTC
TRBJ2-1 TRBD1 . 16 TRBV5-6 CASSPATGASYNEQFF TGTGCCAGCAGCCCGGCGACAGGGGCATCCTACAATGAGCAGTTCTTC
TRBJ2-3 . few 13 TRBV19 CASRRQDTDTQYF TGTGCCAGTCGAAGACAGGACACAGATACGCAGTATTTT
TRBJ2-1 TRBD2 . 15 TRBV4-1 CASSHGGTSGNEQFF TGCGCCAGCAGCCACGGAGGGACTAGCGGGAATGAGCAGTTCTTC
TRBJ2-1 TRBD2 . 16 TRBV7-2 CASSPGLAGGQGEQFF TGTGCCAGCAGCCCGGGACTAGCGGGGGGACAGGGTGAGCAGTTCTTC
TRBJ1-2 . few 16 TRBV6-2/TRBV6-3 CASSTRRSGGNYGYTF TGTGCCAGCAGTACACGTCGGAGTGGGGGGAACTATGGCTACACCTTC
TRBJ1-1 TRBD1 once 13 TRBV7-9 CASREPGQGVSFF TGTGCCAGCCGCGAACCGGGACAGGGGGTGTCTTTCTTT
TRBJ2-2 TRBD1 once 15 TRBV5-6 CASSRTGGNTGELFF TGTGCCAGCAGCCGGACAGGGGGGAACACCGGGGAGCTGTTTTTT
TRBJ2-3 . . 13 TRBV5-1 CASIADGTDTQYF TGCGCCAGTATAGCGGACGGCACAGATACGCAGTATTTT
TRBJ2-7 . once 12 TRBV25-1 CASTSSGYEQYF TGTGCCAGCACCTCAAGCGGGTACGAGCAGTACTTC
TRBJ1-2 TRBD1 . 15 TRBV27 CASSLSAGGYSGYTF TGTGCCAGCAGTTTATCAGCAGGGGGTTACTCTGGCTACACCTTC
TRBJ1-1 . . 14 TRBV24-1 CATSDSSQRLGAFF TGTGCCACCAGTGATTCGTCCCAAAGACTTGGAGCTTTCTTT
TRBJ1-2 TRBD1 . 15 TRBV6-4 CASYGGQGLHYGYTF TGTGCCAGTTATGGAGGACAGGGACTACACTATGGCTACACCTTC
TRBJ1-3 TRBD1 . 20 TRBV4-1 CASSQLFILGTGLSGNTIYF TGCGCCAGCAGCCAACTTTTCATATTAGGGACAGGTTTATCTGGAAACACCATATATTTT
TRBJ1-1 . . 15 TRBV4-3 CASSQDRGGTTEAFF TGCGCCAGCAGCCAAGATAGGGGGGGTACCACTGAAGCTTTCTTT
TRBJ1-4 . . 15 TRBV5-1 CASSLAQGANEKLFF TGCGCCAGCAGCTTGGCGCAGGGCGCTAATGAAAAACTGTTTTTT
TRBJ2-5 TRBD1 . 14 TRBV7-3 CASSPPGQGETQYF TGTGCCAGCAGCCCCCCGGGACAGGGAGAGACCCAGTACTTC
TRBJ1-2 . . 11 TRBV6-5 CASKLEVVYTF TGTGCCAGCAAGTTGGAGGTGGTTTACACCTTC
TRBJ1-5 . . 13 TRBV19 CASSIGGDQPQHF TGTGCCAGTAGTATTGGGGGGGACCAGCCCCAGCATTTT
TRBJ2-7 . . 16 TRBV12-5 CASGLVPGPDSYEQYF TGTGCTAGTGGTTTGGTACCCGGTCCCGACTCCTACGAGCAGTACTTC
TRBJ2-5 TRBD2 . 13 TRBV7-2 CASSSTGGGTQYF TGTGCCAGCAGCTCTACCGGGGGGGGGACCCAGTACTTC